What follows is one TCR beta chain and its context. The data were obtained in a study of shared clonotypes between healthy human individuals. Trimming took 4 bases from V and 5 from J, leaving 8 bases between them. CDR1 and CDR2 from the germline V gene are SQVTM and ANQGSEA. The CDR3 totals 11 residues. Deep level was the assay's run setting. Using immunoSEQ multiplex PCR, the repertoire was profiled, and TCRdb retains in-frame clones only, with some absent. The table includes roughly 1,800,000 clones, over 85% detected once. CD8 cells regarded as naive lacked CD45RO, were positively chosen for CCR7, and omitted terminally differentiated effector memory CD45RA+ cells.

This clonotype originated in a man younger than 30 in good health. The sequenced sample consisted of naive CD8+ T cells sorted from blood. The chain joins TRBV29-1 to TRBJ1-2; D uncertain. The chain's CDR3 is CSVVELYGYTF. The CDR3 DNA reads TGCAGCGTTGTAGAGTTGTATGGCTACACCTTC.